Detailed here is one T cell receptor beta chain. The antigen is undetermined. This record belongs to a study of T cell responses to AZD1222 COVID-19 vaccine. The V gene's germline CDR1 is SGHRS and CDR2 YFSETQ. This CDR3 has 21 amino acids. V gave up 1 base and J gave up 1 base, with 29 bases separating them. The protocol was immunoSEQ multiplex PCR, while the TCRdb copy is restricted to in-frame clones and leaves out a portion. Of approximately 140,000 clones listed, more than 80% are singletons. Findings of the study overall: Clonal diversity was possibly underestimated, and white British individuals and females predominated among donors. Dominant at 160-218 and 743-854, vaccine-associated CD4 TCRs also spanned spike. After the peak T cell response, and only then, were repertoires sampled. Among AZD1222 vaccinees, only six or seven were seropositive at baseline.

The chain links TRBV5-1 to TRBJ1-1; D unclear. This sequence originates from an adult who received the AZD1222 COVID-19 vaccine. This specimen was peripheral blood, taken 28 days after the second AZD1222 dose. The CDR3 coding sequence is TGCGCCAGCAGCTTGTCTGATTTTGGGCCACCCGAATTTGGGTCGAACACTGAAGCTTTCTTT. It translates to CASSLSDFGPPEFGSNTEAFF.